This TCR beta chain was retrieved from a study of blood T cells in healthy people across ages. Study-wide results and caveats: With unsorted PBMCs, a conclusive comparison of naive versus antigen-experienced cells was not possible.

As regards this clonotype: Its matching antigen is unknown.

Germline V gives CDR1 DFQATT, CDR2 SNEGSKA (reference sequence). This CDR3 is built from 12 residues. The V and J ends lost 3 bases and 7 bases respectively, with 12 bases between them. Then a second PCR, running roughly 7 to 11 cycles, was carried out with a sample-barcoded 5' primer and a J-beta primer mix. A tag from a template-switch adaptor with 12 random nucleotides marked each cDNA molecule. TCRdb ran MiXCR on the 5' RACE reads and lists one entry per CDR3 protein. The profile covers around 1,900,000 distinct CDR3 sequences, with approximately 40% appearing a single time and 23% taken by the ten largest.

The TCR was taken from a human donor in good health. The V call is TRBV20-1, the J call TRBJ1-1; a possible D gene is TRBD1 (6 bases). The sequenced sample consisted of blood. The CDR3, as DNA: TGCAGTGCTAGTCGACAGGAGCTTGAAGCTTTCTTT. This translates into CSASRQELEAFF.